Following are 28 T cell receptor beta chains from one sample sequenced in a study of shared clonotypes between healthy human individuals. Sequencing used immunoSEQ multiplex PCR; TCRdb keeps in-frame clones, though not all of them. The sample lists more than 2 million clones, 90% to 95% seen once, with about 1.7% in the top ten. Terminally differentiated effector memory CD45RA+ cells were excluded from the naive CD8 cells, which were CD45RO-negative and positively selected for CCR7. The sample comprised naive CD8+ T cells from PBMCs. These receptors all stem from a man in his late teens or twenties in good health. Some clones in this sample may be carry-over from other donors' samples.

This clone was observed once. The chain couples TRBV4-1 to TRBJ2-3; D gene unclear. CDR3 size: 13 residues. The V end lost 1 base, the J end lost 4 bases, and 6 bases lay between the germline ends. The germline V gene has CDR1 MGHRA and CDR2 YSYEKL. The DNA of the CDR3 is TGCGCCAGCAGCCAAGCTTTAGCAGATACGCAGTATTTT. Translating gives CASSQALADTQYF.

This chain joins TRBV4-1 and TRBJ1-4, with 10 bases lining up with TRBD1. Germline assignment: CDR1 MGHRA and CDR2 YSYEKL. This CDR3 has 19 residues. Trimming took 2 bases from V and 3 from J; bases not matched to a gene: 12. CDR3 region: CASSQREGQGIRPNEKLFF. Written as DNA, the CDR3 is TGCGCCAGCAGCCAAAGGGAGGGACAGGGGATTAGGCCTAATGAAAAACTGTTTTTT.

The chain carries TRBV2 and TRBJ2-3; D might be TRBD1 (5 bases). V lost 1 base and J lost 1, with 21 bases in between. Per the germline V gene, CDR1 is SNHLY and CDR2 is FYNNEI. This CDR3 spans 19 amino acids. The CDR3 bases are TGTGCCAGCAGTGAAGGGGGTAAGGTTACAGGCGACCGCACAGATACGCAGTATTTT. Encoded protein: CASSEGGKVTGDRTDTQYF.

This chain joins TRBV7-9 and TRBJ2-1; D remains unclear. The length of the CDR3 is 11 residues. The germline CDR1 and CDR2 sequences are SEHNR and FQNEAQ (reference sequence). V shed 4 bases and J shed 12 bases, with 10 bases lying between them. This CDR3 is CASSSPDGQFF. The CDR3 DNA reads TGTGCCAGCAGCTCCCCGGACGGGCAGTTCTTC. Full variable domain (rest looked up from reference TRBV7-9 and TRBJ2-1): DTGVSQNPRHKITKRGQNVTFRCDPISEHNRLYWYRQTLGQGPEFLTYFQNEAQLEKSRLLSDRFSAERPKGSFSTLEIQRTEQGDSAMYLCASSSPDGQFFGPGTRLTVL.

This clone was seen once. The chain recombines TRBV20-1 with TRBJ2-1; D may match TRBD1 or TRBD2 (5 bases each). The germline CDR1 and CDR2 sequences are DFQATT and SNEGSKA (reference sequence). This CDR3 is 11 amino acids long. The V gene lost 0 bases and the J gene lost 12 bases, with 9 bases spanning the gap. CDR3 sequence (DNA): TGCAGTGCTAGAGAAGGGACGGCGCAGTTCTTC. It yields the protein CSAREGTAQFF.

V and J are TRBV11-2 and TRBJ2-3; 14 positions agree with TRBD2. The CDR3 loop spans 15 amino acids. Per germline, CDR1 SGHAT and CDR2 FQNNGV. The V segment lost 6 bases and the J segment 4 bases; nucleotides outside the gene matches: 3. As DNA, the CDR3 is TGTGCCAGCAGGGCGGGACTAGCGGGAGCAGATACGCAGTATTTT. Translation gives CASRAGLAGADTQYF.

The DNA of the CDR3 is TGTGCCACCAGCAGCCGTTCAACGGGGTATGGCTACACCTTC. Its protein is CATSSRSTGYGYTF. The chain has TRBV15 and TRBJ1-2; D uncertain. The CDR3 is 14 residues long. The V gene's germline CDR1 is LNHNV and CDR2 YYDKDF (reference sequence). V was shortened by 3 bases and J by 5 bases, with 13 bases between the two germline ends.

This chain joins TRBV28 and TRBJ2-1, with D tentatively TRBD1 (7 bases). Trimming took 5 bases from V and 8 from J, leaving 19 bases between them. Germline-derived CDR1 and CDR2 are MDHEN and SYDVKM. The CDR3 contains 15 residues. This CDR3 is CASSPQQGTEDEQFF. In DNA, the CDR3 is TGTGCCAGCAGTCCACAACAGGGGACTGAGGATGAGCAGTTCTTC.

This chain joins TRBV2 and TRBJ1-6; D not certain. Germline V lookup: CDR1 SNHLY, CDR2 FYNNEI. The V gene lost 10 bases and the J gene lost 8 bases, with 12 bases spanning the gap. CDR3 length: 12 amino acids. The CDR3 region is CAIKWVDSPLHF. Here the CDR3 DNA reads TGTGCCATCAAGTGGGTGGATTCACCCCTCCACTTT.

Comment on this clone: Distinct nucleotide sequences in the sample also encode this CDR3. The chain joins TRBV15 to TRBJ2-2; unclear D gene. CDR1 is LNHNV and CDR2 is YYDKDF in the germline V gene (reference sequence). V was trimmed by 1 base and J by 5 bases, leaving 2 bases between them. This CDR3 region has 12 residues. CDR3 loop: CATSRATGELFF. The CDR3 DNA is TGTGCCACCAGCAGAGCTACCGGGGAGCTGTTTTTT.

The CDR3 here is CASSPNAPLYEQYF. The CDR3 DNA sequence: TGTGCCAGCTCACCCAACGCTCCCCTCTACGAGCAGTACTTC. The V call is TRBV18, the J call TRBJ2-7; D unclear. Germline CDR1 and CDR2: KGHSH and LQKENI. The CDR3 length is 14 residues. The ends were cut back, 3 bases at V and 3 bases at J, with 12 bases in the middle.

The V gene is TRBV7-3, the J gene TRBJ2-2, with D tentatively TRBD1 or TRBD2 (5 bases each). Germline V CDR1 and CDR2: SGHTA, FQGTGA. This CDR3 has 16 amino acids. The ends were cut back, 5 bases at V and 6 bases at J, with 19 bases in the middle. The CDR3 loop is CASSLGRLESSGELFF. In DNA, the CDR3 is TGTGCCAGCAGCCTGGGACGCCTTGAAAGTTCCGGGGAGCTGTTTTTT.

The chain joins TRBV30 to TRBJ2-7, with D hard to call. Trimming left V 2 bases short and J 2 bases short, with 13 bases between. The V gene's germline CDR1 is GTSNPN and CDR2 SVGIG (reference sequence). The CDR3 sequence is 14 residues long. In nucleotides, the CDR3 is TGTGCCTGGAGTAAACAAGCGAGCACCTACGAGCAGTACTTC. Its translation: CAWSKQASTYEQYF. Filled out from reference TRBV30 and TRBJ2-7, the complete variable domain reads SQTIHQWPATLVQPVGSPLSLECTVEGTSNPNLYWYRQAAGRGLQLLFYSVGIGQISSEVPQNLSASRPQDRQFILSSKKLLLSDSGFYLCAWSKQASTYEQYFGPGTRLTVT.

The V call is TRBV13, the J call TRBJ2-7, with 8 bases fitting TRBD1. With 5 bases clipped from V and 2 bases from J, the junction kept 5 bases outside the gene matches. Germline V CDR1 and CDR2: PRHDT, FYEKMQ (reference sequence). This CDR3 has 14 residues. CDR3 nucleotide sequence: TGTGCCAGCAGCGGTGACAGGGGTCCCTACGAGCAGTACTTC. Translating gives CASSGDRGPYEQYF.

V usage is TRBV15 and J usage is TRBJ2-7, with D perhaps matching TRBD1 (6 bases). V lost 3 bases to trimming and J lost 2 bases, with 14 bases between them. The germline gives CDR1 LNHNV, CDR2 YYDKDF (reference sequence). This CDR3 region has 15 residues. The CDR3 sequence: CATSSPGTLAYEQYF. CDR3 coding DNA: TGTGCCACCAGCAGTCCCGGGACACTAGCCTACGAGCAGTACTTC.

The chain is built from TRBV29-1 and TRBJ2-2, with D possibly TRBD2 on 5 matching bases. Trimming took off 8 bases at V and 2 bases at J, with 15 bases between the two ends. Germline assignment: CDR1 SQVTM and CDR2 ANQGSEA. The CDR3 sequence is 14 residues long. The DNA of the CDR3 is TGCAGCTGTCCTCGGGGTGTCAACACCGGGGAGCTGTTTTTT. Its protein product is CSCPRGVNTGELFF.

Of note for this clone: A read error may account for a junction end that differs from germline. V gene TRBV5-8 combines with J gene TRBJ1-3; the D is unclear. Germline V gene lookup returns CDR1 SGHTS and CDR2 YDEGEE. This CDR3 has 10 residues. CDR3 in amino acids: CASSLARAAF. In nucleotides, the CDR3 is TGTGCCAGCAGCTTGGCCCGGGCAGCTTTT.

CDR3 nucleotide sequence: TGTGCCAGCAGCTTAGTCCTCGCAGGGTTAGAGGGGGAGCTGTTTTTT. It encodes CASSLVLAGLEGELFF. This chain links TRBV11-2 with TRBJ2-2, with D tentatively TRBD1 (5 bases). This CDR3 has 16 residues. Germline CDR1 reads SGHAT; CDR2 reads FQNNGV. The V and J ends lost 1 base and 8 bases respectively, with 17 bases between them.

The chain combines TRBV4-3 with TRBJ2-7, with 15 bases identical to TRBD2. Germline CDR1 reads LGHNA; CDR2 reads YSLEER. The CDR3 runs 15 residues. The V segment lost 6 bases and the J segment 7 bases; nucleotides outside the gene matches: 7. In DNA form, the CDR3 reads TGCGCCAGCAGATGGGGACTAGCGGGAGGCAATGAGCAGTACTTC. Translation gives CASRWGLAGGNEQYF.

The chain employs TRBV28 and TRBJ2-1, with a possible D match to TRBD2 (6 bases). With 11 bases removed from V and 5 bases from J, the gap between germline ends came to 19 bases. The germline CDR1 and CDR2 sequences are MDHEN and SYDVKM. The CDR3 is 14 residues long. As DNA, the CDR3 is TGTGCCTGTCGGCACCCGGGAGAGGACAATGAGCAGTTCTTC. Protein sequence: CACRHPGEDNEQFF. The full variable domain, completed using reference TRBV28 and TRBJ2-1, is DVKVTQSSRYLVKRTGEKVFLECVQDMDHENMFWYRQDPGLGLRLIYFSYDVKMKEKGDIPEGYSVSREKKERFSLILESASTNQTSMYLCACRHPGEDNEQFFGPGTRLTVL.

This clone came up once. J is TRBJ2-7 and V is TRBV2; 8 nucleotides agree with TRBD2. The CDR3 extends over 15 amino acids. Germline lookup yields CDR1 SNHLY and CDR2 FYNNEI. The J segment lost 2 bases and the V segment lost 10 bases, leaving 13 bases of the junction unmatched. This CDR3 reads CATVTGGRSPYEQYF. The CDR3 DNA is TGTGCCACCGTGACTGGCGGGAGGTCCCCCTACGAGCAGTACTTC.

The chain carries TRBV27 and TRBJ2-5; D is uncertain. There are 14 residues in the CDR3. Trimming took 6 bases from V and 3 from J, leaving 14 bases between them. Germline CDR1 is MNHEY and CDR2 is SMNVEV (reference sequence). CDR3 protein: CASSATLGEETQYF. In DNA form, the CDR3 reads TGTGCCAGCAGCGCTACCCTCGGAGAAGAGACCCAGTACTTC.

V usage is TRBV27 and J usage is TRBJ2-1; unclear D gene. Between the trimmed V and J ends, which lost 8 bases and 4 bases, there was a span of 15 bases. Germline CDR1 is MNHEY and CDR2 is SMNVEV (reference sequence). The CDR3 runs to 14 residues. The CDR3 DNA sequence: TGTGCCAGCCGTCCACCGAACAGATACAATGAGCAGTTCTTC. Amino acids: CASRPPNRYNEQFF.

The CDR3 loop reads CASSLPNPYEQYF. The DNA for the CDR3 is TGCGCCAGCAGCTTGCCCAACCCCTACGAGCAGTACTTC. This chain joins TRBV5-1 and TRBJ2-7, with no clear D. Germline-derived CDR1 and CDR2 are SGHRS and YFSETQ. This CDR3 is 13 amino acids long. The V and J ends lost 1 base and 2 bases respectively, with 7 bases between them. Variable domain in full (rest from reference TRBV5-1 and TRBJ2-7): KAGVTQTPRYLIKTRGQQVTLSCSPISGHRSVSWYQQTPGQGLQFLFEYFSETQRNKGNFPGRFSGRQFSNSRSEMNVSTLELGDSALYLCASSLPNPYEQYFGPGTRLTVT.

CDR3 amino acids: CASSLFSLAGANEQYF. CDR3 in DNA: TGTGCCAGCAGCTTATTCTCGCTAGCGGGAGCGAACGAGCAGTACTTC. J is TRBJ2-7 and V is TRBV7-2; 10 bases agree with TRBD2. Germline CDR1 reads SGHTA; CDR2 reads FQGNSA. There are 16 residues in the CDR3. After removal of 2 bases from V and 5 bases from J, the junction contained 9 bases not matched to a gene.

The rearrangement uses TRBV29-1 and TRBJ2-1, with D hard to call. CDR3 size: 13 residues. Germline loops: CDR1 SQVTM, CDR2 ANQGSEA. Trimming removed 0 bases from V and 10 bases from J, with 13 bases in between. For the CDR3, the DNA is TGCAGCGTTGAAGACCGGACGCAACTCGAGCAGTTCTTC. Amino acid sequence: CSVEDRTQLEQFF.

This clone has just one count. The V call is TRBV6-6, the J call TRBJ1-2, with no clear D. This CDR3 spans 14 amino acids. Germline V CDR1 and CDR2: MNHNY, SVGAGI (reference sequence). The ends were cut back, 1 base at V and 6 bases at J, with 12 bases in the middle. CDR3 nucleotides: TGTGCCAGCAGTTACTATCATTTTGGGGATGGCTACACCTTC. This translates into CASSYYHFGDGYTF.

This clone was recorded only once. The chain links TRBV15 to TRBJ1-1; TRBD1 might be the D (6 bases). Trimming took 5 bases from V and 11 from J, leaving 21 bases between them. This CDR3 has 14 amino acids. The germline V gene encodes CDR1 LNHNV and CDR2 YYDKDF (reference sequence). This chain's CDR3 is CATSPRDRGRGAFF. The CDR3, as DNA: TGTGCCACCAGCCCGCGGGACCGTGGAAGGGGGGCTTTCTTT.